The clone carrying this T cell receptor beta chain showed up just a few times. Its antigen remains unidentified. The entry originates in a study of T cells in Graves' hyperthyroidism and ophthalmopathy. General study results and limits: Most expanded thyroid clonotypes above 0.001 recurred in blood.

Amplification of TCR beta CDR3 regions was performed using RNA transcripts as template. The HTBI primer set served for first-round RT-PCR of the TCR CDR3. TCRdb independently ran MiXCR on the multiplex PCR reads; one entry per CDR3 protein. The table shows 500,000 to 550,000 distinct CDR3 sequences, with 20% occurring only once. Source material for PBMCs was 10 ml fresh peripheral blood. This TCR was sampled from a man aged 35-49 years with Graves' ophthalmopathy. Sequencing used blood.

The CDR3 DNA reads as TGTGCCAGCGGGGTCCTCGGACCCGAGTACTTC. This gives the protein CASGVLGPEYF. The chain uses TRBV27 and TRBJ2-5; no definite D call. Trimming shortened V by 8 bases and J by 12 bases, and 16 bases separated the two germline ends. This CDR3 spans 11 amino acids. CDR1 and CDR2 (germline): MNHEY, SMNVEV (reference sequence).